A selection of T cell receptor beta chains follows, all from one sample in a study of T cells after yellow fever vaccination. Each CDR3 protein is one row after TCRdb ran MiXCR on the 5' RACE reads. The data show 450,000 to 600,000 distinct CDR3 sequences, roughly 14% seen once. The sample consisted of PBMCs, taken on the day of the yellow fever booster vaccination. These receptors came from a man younger than 45 who received the YFV17D yellow fever vaccine. CDR3s include the opening cysteine and the closing phenylalanine or tryptophan. The D gene is left open where the match is weak. Size is omitted from some rows. Given values are once, few, many or a class for expanded clones.

TRBJ2-4,TRBV9,few,.,CASSVDLFGLENIQYF,TGTGCCAGCAGCGTGGACCTGTTTGGGTTGGAAAACATTCAGTACTTC
TRBJ2-1,TRBV9,.,TRBD2,CASRGGSTHEQFF,TGTGCCAGCAGGGGCGGGAGTACCCATGAGCAGTTCTTC
TRBJ2-7,TRBV11-2,few,TRBD1,CASSRILARQGPTYEQYF,TGTGCCAGCAGCCGGATATTAGCAAGACAGGGTCCTACCTACGAGCAGTACTTC
TRBJ2-7,TRBV6-1,few,.,CASSPQGPSYEQYF,TGTGCCAGCAGCCCCCAGGGGCCCTCCTACGAGCAGTACTTC
TRBJ2-3,TRBV20-1,few,TRBD2,CSSLAGVRTDTQYF,TGCAGCTCTCTAGCGGGAGTTAGAACAGATACGCAGTATTTT
TRBJ1-2,TRBV3-1,.,.,CASSQDKAGLITF,TGTGCCAGCAGCCAAGACAAGGCAGGGCTGATCACCTTC
TRBJ1-2,TRBV20-1,.,.,CSAREGTKYGYTF,TGCAGTGCTAGAGAGGGGACAAAATATGGCTACACCTTC
TRBJ2-2,TRBV29-1,.,TRBD2,CSVVLAGGLNTGELFF,TGCAGCGTTGTGTTAGCGGGAGGGTTGAACACCGGGGAGCTGTTTTTT
TRBJ2-5,TRBV5-1,.,.,CASSLGPLARGETQYF,TGCGCCAGCAGCTTGGGACCTCTGGCGAGAGGCGAGACCCAGTACTTC
TRBJ1-1,TRBV11-2,few,.,CASSYEGPGPFF,TGTGCCAGCAGCTACGAGGGGCCCGGGCCGTTCTTT
TRBJ1-5,TRBV14,.,.,CASSHEQGLENQPQHF,TGTGCCAGCAGCCACGAGCAAGGGTTGGAAAATCAGCCCCAGCATTTT
TRBJ2-7,TRBV7-2,.,.,CASSSLKQVGAIYEQYF,TGTGCCAGCAGCTCATTGAAACAGGTTGGAGCGATTTACGAGCAGTACTTC
TRBJ2-5,TRBV5-4,.,.,CASSPSVDGETQYF,TGTGCCAGCAGCCCCTCGGTCGACGGAGAGACCCAGTACTTC
TRBJ2-7,TRBV12-3/TRBV12-4,few,.,CASSPRLDAYEQYF,TGTGCCAGCAGTCCTCGACTAGATGCCTACGAGCAGTACTTC
TRBJ2-1,TRBV12-3/TRBV12-4,.,.,CASMGAHNEQFF,TGTGCCAGCATGGGAGCGCACAATGAGCAGTTCTTC
TRBJ2-3,TRBV5-4,few,TRBD1,CASRRQGSSTDTQYF,TGTGCCAGCAGGCGACAGGGGTCTAGCACAGATACGCAGTATTTT
TRBJ2-5,TRBV19,few,.,CASSIRNNQETQYF,TGTGCCAGTAGTATAAGGAACAACCAAGAGACCCAGTACTTC
TRBJ2-7,TRBV15,.,TRBD1,CATSNTGAYEQYF,TGTGCCACCAGCAACACAGGGGCGTACGAGCAGTACTTC
TRBJ2-7,TRBV3-1,few,.,CASSHLTTGYNYEQYF,TGTGCCAGCAGCCATCTTACTACAGGATATAACTACGAGCAGTACTTC
TRBJ2-1,TRBV5-5,.,TRBD2,CASSLGGLAGGVNNEQFF,TGTGCCAGCAGCTTGGGTGGACTAGCGGGAGGCGTAAACAATGAGCAGTTCTTC
TRBJ2-6,TRBV28,few,.,CASSLGLVTSGANVLTF,TGTGCCAGCAGTTTAGGTCTAGTAACTTCTGGGGCCAACGTCCTGACTTTC
TRBJ2-7,TRBV7-3,many,.,CASSLTRNEQYF,TGTGCCAGCAGCTTAACACGGAACGAGCAGTACTTC
TRBJ1-2,TRBV6-5,few,.,CASSYQTEVNYGYTF,TGTGCCAGCAGTTACCAGACAGAGGTTAACTATGGCTACACCTTC
TRBJ1-5,TRBV6-1,.,.,CASIWQTNSNQPQHF,TGTGCCAGCATATGGCAGACAAATAGCAATCAGCCCCAGCATTTT
TRBJ2-3,TRBV5-1,.,.,CASSFVASTDTQYF,TGCGCCAGCAGCTTCGTAGCTTCCACAGATACGCAGTATTTT
TRBJ2-7,TRBV20-1,.,.,CSAAVYEQYF,TGCAGTGCTGCAGTCTACGAGCAGTACTTC
TRBJ2-4,TRBV28,few,.,CASSFTDLAKNIQYF,TGTGCCAGCAGTTTTACAGATTTAGCCAAAAACATTCAGTACTTC
TRBJ2-1,TRBV7-9,few,.,CASSLKGNNEQFF,TGTGCCAGCAGCTTAAAAGGGAACAATGAGCAGTTCTTC
TRBJ1-5,TRBV29-1,few,TRBD1,CSVGGQAYEPQHF,TGCAGCGTTGGGGGACAGGCTTATGAGCCCCAGCATTTT
TRBJ2-1,TRBV19,.,.,CASKGGPWNEQFF,TGTGCCAGTAAGGGCGGCCCATGGAATGAGCAGTTCTTC
TRBJ2-7,TRBV6-2/TRBV6-3,.,TRBD1,CASSYSTGTGVSYEQYF,TGTGCCAGCAGTTACTCGACCGGGACAGGGGTCTCCTACGAGCAGTACTTC
TRBJ2-2,TRBV7-7,few,.,CASSRADTGELFF,TGTGCCAGCAGCAGGGCGGACACCGGGGAGCTGTTTTTT
TRBJ2-7,TRBV28,.,TRBD1,CASYPRDRVNEQYF,TGTGCCAGTTACCCCCGGGACAGGGTAAACGAGCAGTACTTC
TRBJ2-5,TRBV6-5,few,.,CASSYRTPGETQYF,TGTGCCAGCAGCTACAGGACCCCAGGAGAGACCCAGTACTTC
TRBJ2-3,TRBV5-1,.,.,CASSRGSDTDTQYF,TGCGCCAGCAGTAGGGGATCGGACACAGATACGCAGTATTTT
TRBJ2-3,TRBV24-1,few,TRBD1,CATSERTGTGTDTQYF,TGTGCCACCAGTGAGCGGACAGGAACGGGCACAGATACGCAGTATTTT
TRBJ2-6,TRBV6-5,.,.,CASSSPPGRGLSGANVLTF,TGTGCCAGCAGTTCCCCTCCGGGACGTGGCCTCTCTGGGGCCAACGTCCTGACTTTC
TRBJ2-7,TRBV20-1,.,.,CSASHQPGLGEQYF,TGCAGTGCTAGCCACCAGCCGGGACTGGGAGAGCAGTACTTC
TRBJ2-1,TRBV7-2,.,.,CAAGNRVENEQFF,TGTGCAGCGGGAAACAGGGTGGAGAATGAGCAGTTCTTC
TRBJ2-5,TRBV5-1,few,TRBD1,CASSFSGQGLETQYF,TGCGCCAGCAGCTTCTCGGGACAGGGTCTTGAGACCCAGTACTTC
TRBJ2-7,TRBV20-1,.,.,CSASAPTNSYEQYF,TGCAGTGCTAGCGCCCCCACCAACTCCTACGAGCAGTACTTC
TRBJ1-5,TRBV12-3/TRBV12-4,once,.,CASSLLGFEQPQHF,TGTGCCAGCAGTTTGCTTGGCTTTGAGCAGCCCCAGCATTTT
TRBJ2-1,TRBV9,few,TRBD2,CASSARQGFREGSNEQFF,TGTGCCAGCAGCGCCCGGCAGGGGTTCCGGGAGGGTAGTAATGAGCAGTTCTTC
TRBJ2-1,TRBV20-1,few,TRBD2,CSALLAGGDNEQFF,TGCAGTGCTTTACTAGCGGGAGGGGATAATGAGCAGTTCTTC
TRBJ2-1,TRBV27,.,TRBD1,CASSSRQGRQFF,TGTGCCAGCAGTTCCCGACAGGGAAGACAGTTCTTC
TRBJ2-3,TRBV18,few,TRBD1,CASSPGTAYSTDTQYF,TGTGCCAGCTCACCCGGGACAGCTTATAGCACAGATACGCAGTATTTT
TRBJ2-1,TRBV30,few,TRBD2,CAWSLAAGGLYEQFF,TGTGCCTGGAGTTTAGCGGCGGGAGGGTTGTATGAGCAGTTCTTC
TRBJ2-2,TRBV2,.,.,CASRAGQSTIISGELFF,TGTGCCAGCAGGGCGGGACAGTCAACAATAATCTCCGGGGAGCTGTTTTTT
TRBJ2-5,TRBV20-1,few,.,CSARDGGFQETQYF,TGCAGTGCTAGAGATGGGGGGTTCCAAGAGACCCAGTACTTC
TRBJ2-3,TRBV20-1,few,.,CSASGLTDTQYF,TGCAGTGCTTCCGGACTAACAGATACGCAGTATTTT
TRBJ2-1,TRBV20-1,.,TRBD1,CSTGTGVINEQFF,TGCAGTACCGGGACAGGGGTGATCAATGAGCAGTTCTTC
TRBJ2-3,TRBV20-1,.,TRBD1,CSASGTVVRTQYF,TGCAGTGCCTCCGGGACAGTCGTACGCACGCAGTATTTT
TRBJ1-2,TRBV19,.,.,CASKPSAPLGYTF,TGTGCCAGTAAGCCTTCAGCGCCCCTTGGCTACACCTTC
TRBJ2-4,TRBV7-2,.,.,CASSLVFFDKNIQYF,TGTGCCAGCAGCTTAGTGTTTTTTGATAAAAACATTCAGTACTTC